This is a list of T cell receptor beta chains from one sample in a study of T cell repertoires in cytomegalovirus infection. Using its own MiXCR run on the reads, TCRdb lists one record per CDR3 protein. Among around 210,000 distinct CDR3 sequences, 6% to 8% were seen once, and the ten largest hold around 6%. The specimen was PBMCs. Every receptor here comes from a human donor in good health (CMV status not recorded). Some clones in this sample may be carry-over from other donors' samples. The CDR3 runs from the conserved cysteine through the conserved F or W.

>TRBJ2-5|TRBV7-2
CASSFFRQGARETQYF
>TRBJ2-1|TRBV7-9
CASSSGTGGKDEQFF
>TRBJ1-2|TRBV12-3/TRBV12-4
CASSQILGGYTF
>TRBJ2-3|TRBV6-1
CASTPGTLFNTQYF
>TRBJ2-5|TRBV11-1
CASSLGQDQETQYF
>TRBJ1-1|TRBV7-2
CASSSEGAPRGTEAFF
>TRBJ1-1|TRBV29-1
CSVFSAVPRGNTEAFF
>TRBJ1-4|TRBV15
CATSSGYPKLFF
>TRBJ2-3|TRBV24-1
CATSDQGRQSTDTQYF
>TRBJ2-7|TRBV7-9
CASSSIQGSSYEQYF
>TRBJ1-5|TRBV20-1
CSARLAREGGQPQHF
>TRBJ2-7|TRBV7-2
CASSLVVIGVVYEQYF
>TRBJ2-7|TRBV5-1
CASSLHQTGMDEQYF
>TRBJ1-4|TRBV28
CASNPASVNENLFF
>TRBJ2-5|TRBV27
CASRLAGGLQETQYF
>TRBJ2-1|TRBV11-2
CASSHGTAYNEQFF
>TRBJ1-2|TRBV18
CASSPPGQGSSRRNYGYTF
>TRBJ1-5|TRBV5-8
CASSLLSGGNQPQHF
>TRBJ1-5|TRBV19
CASSPPYDRVRDSNQPQHF
>TRBJ2-1|TRBV7-6
CASSPYGPAGPFGEQFF
>TRBJ2-7|TRBV28
CASSFTAYEQYF
>TRBJ2-1|TRBV14
CASSQDVDGVQFF
>TRBJ1-1|TRBV20-1
CSAGGGATGNTEAFF
>TRBJ1-1|TRBV6-1
CASSPRGAQEAFF
>TRBJ1-1|TRBV20-1
CSADRQTNTEAFF
>TRBJ1-4|TRBV7-2
CASSLGTDRGEGKLFF
>TRBJ1-1|TRBV18
CASSPWGSQMNTEAFF
>TRBJ2-1|TRBV20-1
CSASRQGFYNEQFF